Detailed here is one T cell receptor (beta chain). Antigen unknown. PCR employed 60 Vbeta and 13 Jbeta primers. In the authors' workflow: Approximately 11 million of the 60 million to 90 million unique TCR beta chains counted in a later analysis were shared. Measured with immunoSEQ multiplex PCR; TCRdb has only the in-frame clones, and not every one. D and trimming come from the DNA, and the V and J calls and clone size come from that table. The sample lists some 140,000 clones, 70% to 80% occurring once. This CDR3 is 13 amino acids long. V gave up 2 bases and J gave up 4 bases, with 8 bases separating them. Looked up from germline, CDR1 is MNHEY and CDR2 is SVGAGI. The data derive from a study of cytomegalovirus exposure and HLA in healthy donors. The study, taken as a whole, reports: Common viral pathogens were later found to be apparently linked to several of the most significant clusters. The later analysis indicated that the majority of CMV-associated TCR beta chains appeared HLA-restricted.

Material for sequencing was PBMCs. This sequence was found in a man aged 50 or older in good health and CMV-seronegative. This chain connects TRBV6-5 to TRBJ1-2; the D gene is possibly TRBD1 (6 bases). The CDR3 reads CASSYTGRYGYTF. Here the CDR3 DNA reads TGTGCCAGCAGTTACACAGGGCGCTATGGCTACACCTTC.